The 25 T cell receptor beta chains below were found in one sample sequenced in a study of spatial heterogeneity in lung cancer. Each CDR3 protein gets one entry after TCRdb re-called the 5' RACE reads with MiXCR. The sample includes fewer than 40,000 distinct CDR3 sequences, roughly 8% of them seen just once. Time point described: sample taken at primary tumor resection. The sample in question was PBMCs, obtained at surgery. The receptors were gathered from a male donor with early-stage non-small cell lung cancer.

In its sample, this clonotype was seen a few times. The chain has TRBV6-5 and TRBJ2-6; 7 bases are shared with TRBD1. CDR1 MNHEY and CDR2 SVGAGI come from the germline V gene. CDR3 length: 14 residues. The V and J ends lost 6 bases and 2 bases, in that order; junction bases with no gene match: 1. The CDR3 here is CASRGGPGANVLTF. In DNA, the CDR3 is TGTGCCAGCAGAGGGGGCCCTGGGGCCAACGTCCTGACTTTC.

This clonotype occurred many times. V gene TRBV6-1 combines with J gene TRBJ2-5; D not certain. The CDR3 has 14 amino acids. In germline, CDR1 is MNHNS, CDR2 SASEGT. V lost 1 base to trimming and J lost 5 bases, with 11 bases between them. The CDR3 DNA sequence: TGTGCCAGCAGTGAAGGACGGTTCGGGGAGACCCAGTACTTC. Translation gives CASSEGRFGETQYF.

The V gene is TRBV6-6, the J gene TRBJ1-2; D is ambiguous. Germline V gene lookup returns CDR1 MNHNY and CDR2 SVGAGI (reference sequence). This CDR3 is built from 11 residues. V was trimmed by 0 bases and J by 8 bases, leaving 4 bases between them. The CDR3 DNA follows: TGTGCCAGCAGTTACTCGATGGGCTACACCTTC. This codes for CASSYSMGYTF.

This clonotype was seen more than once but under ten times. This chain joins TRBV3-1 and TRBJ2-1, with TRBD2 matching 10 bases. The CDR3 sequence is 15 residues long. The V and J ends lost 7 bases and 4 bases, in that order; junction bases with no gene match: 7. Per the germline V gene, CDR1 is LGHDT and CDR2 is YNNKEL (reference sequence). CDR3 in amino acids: CASTTQTSGYNEQFF. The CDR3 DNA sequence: TGTGCCAGCACGACACAGACTAGCGGGTACAATGAGCAGTTCTTC.

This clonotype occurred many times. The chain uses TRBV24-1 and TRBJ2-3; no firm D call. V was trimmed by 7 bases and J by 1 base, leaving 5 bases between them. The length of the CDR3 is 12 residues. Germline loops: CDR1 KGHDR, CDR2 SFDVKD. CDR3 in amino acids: CATSPGTDTQYF. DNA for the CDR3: TGTGCCACCAGCCCTGGCACAGATACGCAGTATTTT.

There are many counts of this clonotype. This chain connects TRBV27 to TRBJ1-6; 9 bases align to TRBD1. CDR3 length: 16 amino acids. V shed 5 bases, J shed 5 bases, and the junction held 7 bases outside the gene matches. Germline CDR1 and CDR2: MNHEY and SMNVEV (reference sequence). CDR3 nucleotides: TGTGCCAGCAGTGTGGGACAGGGAAATAATAATTCACCCCTCCACTTT. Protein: CASSVGQGNNNSPLHF.

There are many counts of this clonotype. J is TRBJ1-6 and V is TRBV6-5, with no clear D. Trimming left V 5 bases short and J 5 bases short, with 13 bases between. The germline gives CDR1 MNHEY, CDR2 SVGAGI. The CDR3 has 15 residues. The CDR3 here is CASSLYTANNSPLHF. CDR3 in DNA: TGTGCCAGCAGTCTATACACAGCAAATAATTCACCCCTCCACTTT.

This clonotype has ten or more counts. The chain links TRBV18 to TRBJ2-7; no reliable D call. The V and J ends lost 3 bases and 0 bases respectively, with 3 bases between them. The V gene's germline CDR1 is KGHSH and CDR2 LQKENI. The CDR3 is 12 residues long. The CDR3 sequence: CASSPVSYEQYF. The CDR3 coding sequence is TGTGCCAGCTCACCGGTCTCCTACGAGCAGTACTTC.

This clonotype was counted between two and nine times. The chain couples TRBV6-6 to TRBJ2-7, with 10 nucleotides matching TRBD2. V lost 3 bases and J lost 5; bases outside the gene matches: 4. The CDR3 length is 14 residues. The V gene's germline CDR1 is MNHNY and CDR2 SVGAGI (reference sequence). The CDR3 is CASSYASGRDEQYV. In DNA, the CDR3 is TGTGCCAGCAGTTATGCAAGCGGGAGGGACGAGCAGTACGTC.

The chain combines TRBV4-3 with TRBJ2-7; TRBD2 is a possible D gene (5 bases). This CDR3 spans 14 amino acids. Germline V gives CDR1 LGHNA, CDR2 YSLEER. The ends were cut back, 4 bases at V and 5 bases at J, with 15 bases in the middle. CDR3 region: CASSPLGIGDEQYF. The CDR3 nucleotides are TGCGCCAGCAGCCCCTTAGGGATCGGGGACGAGCAGTACTTC.

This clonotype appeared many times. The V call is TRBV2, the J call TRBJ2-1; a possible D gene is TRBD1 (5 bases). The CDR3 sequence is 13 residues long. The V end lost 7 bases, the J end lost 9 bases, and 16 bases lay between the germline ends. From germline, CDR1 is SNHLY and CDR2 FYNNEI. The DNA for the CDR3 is TGTGCCAGCAATCCCTCAGGGTTGGGTGAGCAGTTCTTC. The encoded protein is CASNPSGLGEQFF.

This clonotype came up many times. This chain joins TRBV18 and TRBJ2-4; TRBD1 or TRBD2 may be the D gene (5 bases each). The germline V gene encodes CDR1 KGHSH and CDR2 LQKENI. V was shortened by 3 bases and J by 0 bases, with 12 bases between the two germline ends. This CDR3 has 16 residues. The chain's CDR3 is CASSPGTSLAKNIQYF. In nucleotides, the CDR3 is TGTGCCAGCTCACCCGGGACGTCCCTAGCCAAAAACATTCAGTACTTC.

The CDR3 reads CASSPGQGLDNSPLHF. DNA for the CDR3: TGTGCCAGCAGCCCCGGACAGGGTCTCGATAATTCACCCCTCCACTTT. V and J are TRBV7-2 and TRBJ1-6; 8 bases map to TRBD1. V gave up 5 bases and J gave up 5 bases; unmatched junction bases: 8. Looked up from germline, CDR1 is SGHTA and CDR2 is FQGNSA. CDR3 length: 16 residues. Filled out from reference TRBV7-2 and TRBJ1-6, the complete variable domain reads GAGVSQSPSNKVTEKGKDVELRCDPISGHTALYWYRQSLGQGLEFLIYFQGNSAPDKSGLPSDRFSAERTGGSVSTLTIQRTQQEDSAVYLCASSPGQGLDNSPLHFGNGTRLTVT.

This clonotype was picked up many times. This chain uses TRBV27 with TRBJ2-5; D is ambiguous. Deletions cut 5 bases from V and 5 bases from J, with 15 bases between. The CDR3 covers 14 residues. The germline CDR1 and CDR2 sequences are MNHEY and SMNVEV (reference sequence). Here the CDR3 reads CASSPRLTGETQYF. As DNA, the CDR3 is TGTGCCAGCAGTCCCCGACTCACTGGGGAGACCCAGTACTTC.

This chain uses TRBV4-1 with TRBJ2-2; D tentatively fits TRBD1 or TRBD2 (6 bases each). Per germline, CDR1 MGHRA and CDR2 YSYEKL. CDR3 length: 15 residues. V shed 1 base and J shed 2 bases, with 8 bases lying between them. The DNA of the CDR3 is TGCGCCAGCAGCCAAGCCGGGGGCAACACCGGGGAGCTGTTTTTT. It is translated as CASSQAGGNTGELFF.

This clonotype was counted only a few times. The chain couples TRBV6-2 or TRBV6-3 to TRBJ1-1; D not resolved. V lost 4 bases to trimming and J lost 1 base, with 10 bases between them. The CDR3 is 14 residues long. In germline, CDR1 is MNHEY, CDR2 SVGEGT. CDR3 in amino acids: CASSSPGSNTEAFF. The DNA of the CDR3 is TGTGCCAGCAGTTCTCCCGGGTCGAACACTGAAGCTTTCTTT.

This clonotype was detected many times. CDR3 in amino acids: CASSPQTIGQGAPNEQFF. CDR3 in DNA: TGTGCCAGCTCACCACAGACAATAGGACAGGGGGCGCCCAATGAGCAGTTCTTC. This chain connects TRBV18 to TRBJ2-1, with 11 positions matching TRBD1. Germline CDR1 reads KGHSH; CDR2 reads LQKENI. The CDR3 extends over 18 amino acids. Trimming took 1 base from V and 6 from J; bases not matched to a gene: 11.

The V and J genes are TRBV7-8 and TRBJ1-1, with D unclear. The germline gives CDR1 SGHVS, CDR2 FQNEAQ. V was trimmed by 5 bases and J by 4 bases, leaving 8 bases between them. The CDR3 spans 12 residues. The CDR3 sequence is CASSRFTTEAFF. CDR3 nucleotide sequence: TGTGCCAGCAGCAGATTCACCACTGAAGCTTTCTTT.

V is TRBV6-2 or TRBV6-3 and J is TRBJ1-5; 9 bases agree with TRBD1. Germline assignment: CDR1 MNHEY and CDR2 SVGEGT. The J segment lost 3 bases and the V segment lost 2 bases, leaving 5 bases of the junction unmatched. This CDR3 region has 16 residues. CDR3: CASSYPGDRVNQPQHF. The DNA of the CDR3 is TGTGCCAGCAGTTACCCTGGGGACAGGGTCAATCAGCCCCAGCATTTT.

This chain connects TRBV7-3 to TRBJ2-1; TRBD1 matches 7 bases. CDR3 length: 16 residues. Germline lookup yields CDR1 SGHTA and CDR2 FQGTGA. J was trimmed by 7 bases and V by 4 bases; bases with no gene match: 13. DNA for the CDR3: TGTGCCAGCAGCTCCCCAGGTCTTCAGGGGGTTAATGAGCAGTTCTTC. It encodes CASSSPGLQGVNEQFF. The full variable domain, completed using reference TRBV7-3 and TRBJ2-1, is GAGVSQTPSNKVTEKGKYVELRCDPISGHTALYWYRQSLGQGPEFLIYFQGTGAADDSGLPNDRFFAVRPEGSVSTLKIQRTERGDSAVYLCASSSPGLQGVNEQFFGPGTRLTVL.

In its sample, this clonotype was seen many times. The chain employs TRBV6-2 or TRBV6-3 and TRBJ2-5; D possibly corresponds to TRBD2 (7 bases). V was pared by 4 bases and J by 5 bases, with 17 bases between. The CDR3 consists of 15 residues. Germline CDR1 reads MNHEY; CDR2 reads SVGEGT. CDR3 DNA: TGTGCCAGCAGTTTCTGGGGGGGCAAGGTTGAGACCCAGTACTTC. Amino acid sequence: CASSFWGGKVETQYF.

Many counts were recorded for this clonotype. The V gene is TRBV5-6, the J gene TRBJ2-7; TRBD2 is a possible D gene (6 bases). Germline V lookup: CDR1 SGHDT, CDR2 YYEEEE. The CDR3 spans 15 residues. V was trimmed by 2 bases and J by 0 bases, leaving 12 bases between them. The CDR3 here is CASSFGSGSSYEQYV. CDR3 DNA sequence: TGTGCCAGCAGCTTCGGTAGCGGAAGCTCCTACGAGCAGTACGTC.

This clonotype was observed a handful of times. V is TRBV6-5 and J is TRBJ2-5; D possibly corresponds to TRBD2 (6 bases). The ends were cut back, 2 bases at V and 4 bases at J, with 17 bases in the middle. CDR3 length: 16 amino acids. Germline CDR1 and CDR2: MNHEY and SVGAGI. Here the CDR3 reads CASSYEVGGPPETQYF. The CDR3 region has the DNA TGTGCCAGCAGTTACGAGGTGGGAGGCCCCCCAGAGACCCAGTACTTC.

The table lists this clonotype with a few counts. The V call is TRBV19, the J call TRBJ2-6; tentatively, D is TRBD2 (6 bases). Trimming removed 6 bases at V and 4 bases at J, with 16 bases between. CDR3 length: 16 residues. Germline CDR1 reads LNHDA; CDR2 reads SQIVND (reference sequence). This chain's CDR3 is CASRNIGGAGANVLTF. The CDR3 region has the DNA TGTGCCAGTAGGAATATAGGAGGGGCCGGGGCCAACGTCCTGACTTTC.

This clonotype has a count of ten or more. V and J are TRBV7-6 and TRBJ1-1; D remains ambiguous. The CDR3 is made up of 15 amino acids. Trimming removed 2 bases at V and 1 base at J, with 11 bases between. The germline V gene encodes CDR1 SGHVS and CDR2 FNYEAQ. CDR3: CASSLQPDPNTEAFF. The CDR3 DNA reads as TGTGCCAGCAGCTTACAGCCGGACCCGAACACTGAAGCTTTCTTT.